This T cell receptor (beta chain) was observed in a study of monozygotic twins with inflammatory bowel disease. Notes on the study in general: IBD patients shared fewer clonotypes with other individuals than healthy twins, especially patients with disease activity signs. Concordance status among twins (concordant versus discordant) showed no link to repertoire similarity, possibly from limited power.

Details on this clonotype: The antigen is not known.

Generation of cDNA took place in eight separate reactions per sample. For both chains, the TCRalpha and TCRbeta cDNA went through two nested PCRs of about 17 and 10 cycles. TCRdb re-analyzed the 5' RACE reads; it lists each CDR3 protein once, without DNA. This listing includes approximately 150,000 distinct CDR3 sequences. The CDR3 loop spans 14 amino acids. Per germline, CDR1 SGHRS and CDR2 YFSETQ. The chain employs TRBV5-1 and TRBJ1-2; checking the TCRdb D call of TRBD1 is not possible without DNA. Material: blood. The TCR sequence derives from a human donor with ulcerative colitis or Crohn's disease, or a healthy co-twin of an affected twin (not recorded which). CDR3 region: CASKGQGASYGYTF.